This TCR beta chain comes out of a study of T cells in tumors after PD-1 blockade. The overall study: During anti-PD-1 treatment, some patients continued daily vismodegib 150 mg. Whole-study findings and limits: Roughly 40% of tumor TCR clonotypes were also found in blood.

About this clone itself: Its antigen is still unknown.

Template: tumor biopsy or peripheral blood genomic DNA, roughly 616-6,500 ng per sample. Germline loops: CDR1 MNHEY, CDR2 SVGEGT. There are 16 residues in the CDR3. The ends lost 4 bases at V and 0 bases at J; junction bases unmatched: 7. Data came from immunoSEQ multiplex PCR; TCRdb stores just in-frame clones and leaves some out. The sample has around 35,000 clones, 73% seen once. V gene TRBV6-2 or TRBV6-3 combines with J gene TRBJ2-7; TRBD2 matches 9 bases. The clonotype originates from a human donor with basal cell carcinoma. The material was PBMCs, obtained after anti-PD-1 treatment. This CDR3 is CASSFDRLAASYEQYF. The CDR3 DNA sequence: TGTGCCAGCAGTTTCGATCGACTAGCGGCCTCCTACGAGCAGTACTTC.